These 9 T cell receptor beta chains came from one sample sequenced in a study of beta chain features in type 1 diabetes. What was sequenced were expressed TCRB transcripts, since all of the isolated RNA had been reverse transcribed. Here immunoSEQ multiplex PCR was the method, and the copy in TCRdb shows in-frame clones only, minus some. The sample shows 310,000 or so clones, 9.5% to 11% of them seen only once. Sequencing input: naive CD4+ T cells from blood. Receptors were obtained from a woman in her twenties or thirties in good health.

This clone has a handful of counts. The rearrangement links TRBV28 to TRBJ1-2; the match to TRBD1 covers 7 bases. This CDR3 spans 13 amino acids. The J segment lost 2 bases and the V segment lost 6 bases, leaving 3 bases of the junction unmatched. CDR1 and CDR2 from the germline V gene are MDHEN and SYDVKM. CDR3 nucleotide sequence: TGTGCCAGCAGCCTGGGACAGAACTATGGCTACACCTTC. Amino acids: CASSLGQNYGYTF.

The CDR3 nucleotides read TGTGCCAGCAGTTTCGGCAGGGCGAACACTGAAGCTTTCTTT. Protein product: CASSFGRANTEAFF. The gene calls are TRBV27 and TRBJ1-1; TRBD1 is a possible D gene (5 bases). Germline V gene data show CDR1 as MNHEY and CDR2 as SMNVEV (reference sequence). The V end lost 3 bases, the J end lost 1 base, and 9 bases lay between the germline ends. The CDR3 has 14 amino acids.

This clone has more than one count but fewer than ten. The chain combines TRBV5-1 with TRBJ2-2, with no clear D. With 4 bases removed from V and 6 bases from J, the gap between germline ends came to 10 bases. The CDR3 loop spans 13 amino acids. The germline V gene encodes CDR1 SGHRS and CDR2 YFSETQ. CDR3 region: CASSRLQSGELFF. As DNA, the CDR3 is TGCGCCAGCAGCCGACTCCAATCCGGGGAGCTGTTTTTT.

The chain carries TRBV21-1 and TRBJ2-4; the D segment call TRBD1 is taken from the table without a DNA check. TRBV21-1 constitutes a pseudogene. CDR3 length: 17 residues. The CDR3 is CASRNKVDSGAKNIQYF. The CDR3 DNA is TGTGCCAGCCGTAATAAGGTGGACAGCGGAGCCAAAAACATTCAGTACTTC.

This clone was detected only a few times. The chain joins TRBV15 to TRBJ1-1, with D perhaps TRBD1 (5 bases). This CDR3 is 13 amino acids long. Germline V lookup: CDR1 LNHNV, CDR2 YYDKDF (reference sequence). Trimming took 9 bases from V and 1 from J, leaving 12 bases between them. Here the CDR3 DNA reads TGTGCCACGCAGGGCAGCCGGAACACTGAAGCTTTCTTT. Translation gives CATQGSRNTEAFF.

The sample holds a few counts of this clone. The genes are TRBV7-9 and TRBJ2-3; D perhaps matches TRBD2 (8 bases). V lost 8 bases to trimming and J lost 3 bases, with 15 bases between them. The CDR3 runs 14 residues. Germline V gene lookup returns CDR1 SEHNR and CDR2 FQNEAQ (reference sequence). DNA for the CDR3: TGTGCCAGCGGACAGGCGGGAGGAACAGATACGCAGTATTTT. This codes for CASGQAGGTDTQYF.

This clone has only a few counts. The chain carries TRBV7-2 and TRBJ2-5; 14 positions agree with TRBD2. The CDR3 contains 17 residues. Looked up from germline, CDR1 is SGHTA and CDR2 is FQGNSA. The ends lost 5 bases at V and 9 bases at J; junction bases unmatched: 14. In DNA, the CDR3 is TGTGCCAGCAGCCCAGCCGGGACTAGCGGGAGTCATAGGGCCCAGTACTTC. Translated: CASSPAGTSGSHRAQYF.

The chain recombines TRBV2 with TRBJ1-5; tentatively, D is TRBD1 (5 bases). V was pared by 4 bases and J by 5 bases, with 6 bases between. This CDR3 region has 12 residues. CDR1 is SNHLY and CDR2 is FYNNEI in the germline V gene. For the CDR3, the DNA is TGTGCCAGCAGTGGGGGGGATCAGCCCCAGCATTTT. This codes for CASSGGDQPQHF.

This clone has more than one count but fewer than ten. The CDR3 loop is CASSARRGGNQPQHF. The CDR3 coding sequence is TGTGCCAGCAGTGCCAGAAGGGGTGGCAATCAGCCCCAGCATTTT. The chain links TRBV27 to TRBJ1-5, with D perhaps matching TRBD1 (5 bases). The CDR3 sequence is 15 residues long. V shed 5 bases and J shed 2 bases, with 13 bases lying between them. Germline CDR1 MNHEY, CDR2 SMNVEV (reference sequence).